The present T cell receptor beta chain was sequenced within a study of shared clonotypes between healthy human individuals. Overall study results and limits: Sequencing depth was a factor that was expected to affect clonotype sharing among donors. Inspection by rarefaction showed sorted-subset sequencing to be incomplete despite large depth.

Study processing details: ImmunoSEQ yielded junction-only sequences lacking quality scores, so filtering differed. Some clones are missing from TCRdb's copy, which holds only in-frame ones; the method was immunoSEQ multiplex PCR. V and J calls and clone size are given by that table; D and trimming were obtained from the DNA. The repertoire holds fewer than 1 million clones, with just over 95% as singletons. The germline V gene has CDR1 SGDLS and CDR2 YYNGEE. The V and J ends lost 0 bases and 0 bases, in that order; junction bases with no gene match: 3. The CDR3 is 16 residues long. Naive CD8 cells, CD45RO-negative and positively selected for CCR7, excluded terminally differentiated effector memory CD45RA+ cells. Donors were healthy HIV-negative adults without recent acute infections or vaccinations. About this clone itself: The target antigen is unknown.

The clonotype comes from a man younger than 45 in good health. Material for sequencing was naive CD8+ T cells sorted from blood. The chain recombines TRBV9 with TRBJ2-1; 7 nucleotides agree with TRBD2. Here the CDR3 reads CASSVGPSGSYNEQFF. In DNA, the CDR3 is TGTGCCAGCAGCGTAGGGCCTAGCGGCTCCTACAATGAGCAGTTCTTC.